The clone carrying this TCR beta chain has only one observation. Its target is unknown. Using immunoSEQ multiplex PCR, the repertoire was profiled, and TCRdb retains in-frame clones only, with some absent. The sample carries around 67,000 clones, 80% to 85% recorded once. The entry originates in a study of OX40 agonist ivuxolimab in advanced cancers. Overall study results and limits: The authors also found low normalized T-cell clonal expansion in some nonresponders. Not determined was the antigen specificity of the expanded peripheral T cells.

CDR3 length: 17 residues. CDR1 and CDR2 from the germline V gene are LNHDA and SQIVND (reference sequence). V was clipped by 6 bases and J by 0 bases, with 18 bases between them. The TCR comes from an adult with an advanced solid tumor such as melanoma, head and neck, liver or kidney cancer. The material was CD4+ or CD8+ T cells sorted from blood, obtained in a trial of the OX40 agonist ivuxolimab. This sequence joins TRBV19 and TRBJ1-5; D is ambiguous. CDR3 in amino acids: CASRPIGLGNSNQPQHF. In nucleotides, the CDR3 is TGTGCCAGTAGGCCAATCGGCCTGGGCAATAGCAATCAGCCCCAGCATTTT.